Sequencing of this T cell receptor beta chain was carried out in a study of cytomegalovirus exposure and HLA in healthy donors (dated by TCRdb to 2016 to 2017). In terms of the full investigation: In an earlier analysis of approximately 640 of the donors, roughly 300 Gb of sequence data and 90 million to 120 million unique TCR beta sequences from about 190 million T cells were reported. Approximately 300 gigabases of sequencing data and 91 million or so unique TCR sequences made up an early release that covered 500 to 700 HLA-typed donors. Among the approximately 400 genotyped donors, around 79% belonged to the genetic ancestry cluster associated with self-reported Caucasian donors. The study aimed to test whether signatures of past pathogen exposure could be identified by cataloging public T cell receptors. The study profiled the T cell repertoires of approximately 700 subjects by immunosequencing and related them to cytomegalovirus serostatus. In addition to the first cohort of 666 subjects, a separate validation cohort of 120 different subjects was used. To predict cytomegalovirus infection status, the study brought together high-throughput TCR immunosequencing, statistical association of individual TCRs with disease status, and machine learning. To study patterns of TCR occurrence, a later analysis re-analyzed previously published TCR beta repertoires from around 670 donors and added high-resolution HLA genotyping. Rather than drawing on any new phenotypic data, the later analysis identified candidate immune exposures from TCR beta sequences and the way those sequences occurred across donors. In an earlier analysis of 587 of the donors, high-throughput TCR beta sequencing was used to judge whether each TCR beta V gene segment behaved as functional or pseudogenic. Donor age, sex, ethnicity and CMV serostatus were compiled alongside the repertoire data. A later genetic analysis used genome-wide SNP genotypes for about 55% of the 666 donors, treating that subset as a discovery cohort. All discovery cohort repertoires had been generated using a single sequencing platform. HLA typing covered class I and class II loci at four-digit resolution. The number of typed donors differed by locus: 629-630 for A, B, C, DRB1 and DQB1; about 520 for DQA1; approximately 600 for DPA1; and 450 to 480 for DPB1. A handful of DR-DQ haplotypes were treated as single units for association and clustering because of strong linkage in the cohort. Among about 400 genotyped donors of the cohort, an average of approximately 240,000 unique TCR beta nucleotide sequences was sequenced per donor, of which about 19% were non-productive.

The cohort comprised around 700 healthy bone marrow donors. All cohort members were sampled while nominally healthy, although unrecorded immune exposures were likely present. The donor tested CMV seronegative and was one of the 352 seronegative cohort members. A peripheral blood sample was provided by each donor, and peripheral blood mononuclear cells were used for TCR beta sequencing. Genomic DNA extraction from the blood cell samples was performed with the Qiagen DNeasy Blood Extraction Kit. This clone was detected once. Its specific antigen is unknown. Base qualities are not recorded, but no much larger clone differs from it by a single base. Including the terminal cysteine and phenylalanine, the CDR3 comprises 16 residues. Here the CDR3 DNA is all that survives: 48 bases in frame from base 1. The germline V and J ends show losses of 5 bases and 4 bases respectively, and no gene match explains 11 bases of the junction. CDR1 and CDR2 (GTSNPN, SVGIG) derive from the germline V gene (reference sequence).

The research as a whole found: According to a later analysis, TCR association rates differed among HLA loci, with DRB1 alleles showing the most associated TCRs and HLA-C alleles showing the fewest. In vitro tests confirmed that three of the cytomegalovirus-associated TCR beta chains recognize cytomegalovirus antigens. A total of 150 to 200 TCR beta chains were listed by the study as associated with cytomegalovirus. According to the authors, the approach could potentially be generalized to other disease states and immunological phenotypes. A later genetic analysis reported fewer N-insertions in productive TCRs among donors in an Asian-associated ancestry cluster than the approximately 700-donor mean. Broadly in line with IMGT annotations, most TCR beta V segments showed up in productive rearrangements about 87% or about 30% of the time in an earlier analysis of several hundred of the donors. A further reported finding was that TCR beta sequences accurately predicted the HLA-A and HLA-B alleles for most subjects in the first cohort. A cluster of highly shared sequence variants was judged likely to be a technical artifact of the sequencing pipeline. Specific HLA alleles were associated with 15,000 to 20,000 TCR beta sequences at a false discovery rate of 0.05 in a later analysis. A later genetic analysis associated a missense DCLRE1C variant with V-gene and J-gene trimming of TCR beta chains, and an independent cohort replicated the association. In a later analysis, HLA-associated TCR beta chains showed more clonal expansion and lower generation probabilities than non-associated chains that were equally common. Assigning TCR associations to individual alleles was difficult when HLA alleles, especially DR and DQ, strongly co-occurred. A later analysis found that most CMV-associated TCR beta chains appeared HLA-restricted, with HLA associations seemingly driven largely by CMV exposure. While some public TCRs were present in many individuals, most TCR sequences turned up only very rarely across donors. Presence/absence analyses assumed roughly uniform sequencing depth across donors, an assumption that may not hold. In a later analysis, several top co-occurrence clusters were reported to appear linked to parvovirus B19, influenza, CMV and Epstein-Barr virus. In both the original and validation cohorts, the classifier was reported to diagnose cytomegalovirus status with high specificity and sensitivity. Because counts were too low, approximately 18 rarely observed V segments, including chromosome 9 orphons, were excluded from the earlier analysis of 500 to 700 of the donors. Immune exposure information for the cohort was limited to CMV serostatus. Because HLA typing was missing for some donors at each locus, association tests included only the typed subset. Because the 87-base-pair reads could not distinguish some IMGT-functional V segments, including TRBV6-2 and TRBV6-3, those segments were excluded. Only TCR beta chains were sequenced in this cohort, and the absence of alpha or paired-chain data limited detectable features. Correlated functional status among segregating V segments might be attributable to linkage disequilibrium, but an unknown experimental factor could not be ruled out.

Libraries were prepared through the immunoSEQ multiplex PCR assay. For the multiplex PCR, a mixture combining 60 forward primers for TCR Vbeta segments and 13 reverse primers for TCR Jbeta segments was used. The CDR3 region of rearranged TCR beta genes was amplified from genomic DNA with a multiplex PCR assay. On the Illumina HiSeq System, the amplified TCR beta libraries were sequenced as 87-base-pair reads. In the authors' own workflow: A later analysis tallied 75 million to 85 million unique TCR beta chains across the 600 to 700 repertoires, and around 12 million of those chains were shared by two or more donors. Raw reads were error-corrected and collapsed into unique sequences by a nearest-neighbor algorithm in which closely related sequences were merged to remove PCR and sequencing errors. CDR3 sequences were aligned to IMGT reference sequences to assign V, D and J gene segments. For a sequence to be retained, a match of at least six nucleotides was required to both a V gene segment and a J gene segment. Rearrangements were called productive when the CDR3 lacked stop codons and stayed in frame with V and J; all others were non-productive. CDR3 was defined by IMGT convention, running from the second conserved V-encoded cysteine to the conserved J-encoded phenylalanine. Sequences without an unambiguous match to a single V gene segment were excluded from the earlier analysis of about 600 of the donors. An earlier analysis of 587 of the donors classified V segments as functional when productive rearrangements were above 56.7% and as segregating when the standard deviation between donors was above 5%. A statistical classification framework was built to diagnose cytomegalovirus status from the catalog of TCR beta chain sequences. A later analysis assigned V and J genes by comparing TCR nucleotide sequences with IMGT/GENE-DB human TR gene sequences. In a later analysis, CDR3 sequences and most-parsimonious VDJ recombination scenarios were assigned using the TCRdist pipeline. In a later analysis, each TCR beta chain was defined by its CDR3 amino acid sequence together with its V-gene family, and reads lacking a unique V-gene family were excluded. To address suspected cross-contamination and a sequencing artifact, a later analysis removed 450 to 700 highly shared, low-generation-probability nucleotide sequences. In a later analysis, a clonal expansion index was calculated for each public chain from normalized within-repertoire ranks of inferred template counts. In a later analysis, generation probabilities were computed with a VDJ recombination model fitted to out-of-frame rearrangements, and the resulting probabilities were checked against IGoR. In a later analysis, hypergeometric tests were used to score TCR-TCR, TCR-HLA and TCR-CMV co-occurrence, with a repertoire-size bias correction applied to TCR pairs. False discovery rates were estimated in a later analysis by permuting HLA or CMV assignments 20 times. In a later analysis, co-occurring TCRs were grouped with DBSCAN, and TCRdist sequence similarity was added when clustering was performed within HLA-allele-positive subsets. For co-occurrence clustering, repertoires with fewer than 30,000 or more than 120,000 public chains were excluded, along with four to six repertoires with anomalous nucleotide sharing. TCRdb carries this immuneACCESS record with in-frame sequences only. Its versions omit some clonotypes, under half of them owing to an unresolved V gene in the studies checked, with the rest unexplained. V and J calls plus clone size are reproduced from that table; the DNA served to infer D and trimming. The sample table lists under 200,000 clones, less than 80% of them with a count of one. Around 0.74% of the sample goes to the ten largest clones.

Sequencing used PBMCs. The sequence links TRBV30 to TRBJ1-5; 10 central bases correspond to TRBD1. This receptor was identified in a woman aged 40 to 50 in good health and CMV-seronegative. The DNA is TGTGCCTGGGCCCCGACGGACAGGGGGTTTAATCAGCCCCAGCATTTT. This encodes CAWAPTDRGFNQPQHF.